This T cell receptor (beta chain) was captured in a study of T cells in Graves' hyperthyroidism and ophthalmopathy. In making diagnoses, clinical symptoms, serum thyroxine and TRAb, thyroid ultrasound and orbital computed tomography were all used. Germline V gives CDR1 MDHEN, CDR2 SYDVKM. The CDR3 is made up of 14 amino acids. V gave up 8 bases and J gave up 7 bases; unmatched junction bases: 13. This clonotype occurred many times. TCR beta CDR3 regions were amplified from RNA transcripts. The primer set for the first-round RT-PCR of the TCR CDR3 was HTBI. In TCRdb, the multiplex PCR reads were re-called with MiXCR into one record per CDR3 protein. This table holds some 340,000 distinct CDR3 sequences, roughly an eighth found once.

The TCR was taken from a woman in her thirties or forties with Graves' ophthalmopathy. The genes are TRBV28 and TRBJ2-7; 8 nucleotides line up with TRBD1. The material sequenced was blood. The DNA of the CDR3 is TGTGCCAGCCGTCCTAACAGGGGGTCGGGAGAGCAGTACTTC. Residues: CASRPNRGSGEQYF.